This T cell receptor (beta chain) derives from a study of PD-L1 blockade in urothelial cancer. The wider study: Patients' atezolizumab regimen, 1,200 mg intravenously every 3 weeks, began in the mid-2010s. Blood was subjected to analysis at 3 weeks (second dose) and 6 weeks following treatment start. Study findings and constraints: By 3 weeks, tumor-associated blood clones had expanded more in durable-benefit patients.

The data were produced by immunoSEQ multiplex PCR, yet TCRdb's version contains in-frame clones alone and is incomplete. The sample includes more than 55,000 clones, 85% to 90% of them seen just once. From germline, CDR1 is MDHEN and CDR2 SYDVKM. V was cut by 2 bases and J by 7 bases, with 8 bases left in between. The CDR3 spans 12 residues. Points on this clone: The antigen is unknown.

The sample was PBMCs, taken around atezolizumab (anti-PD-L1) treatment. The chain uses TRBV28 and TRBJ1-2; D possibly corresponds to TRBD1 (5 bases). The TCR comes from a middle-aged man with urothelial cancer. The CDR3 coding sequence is TGTGCCAGCAGTTTAACAGGCTCTGGCTACACCTTC. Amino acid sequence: CASSLTGSGYTF.